The 27 T cell receptor beta chains below all came from one sample that was sequenced in a study of cytomegalovirus exposure and HLA in healthy donors. Clones were read by immunoSEQ multiplex PCR, and TCRdb kept only the in-frame ones, dropping some. The sample consists of about 240,000 clones, around 88% of them appearing once. The sequenced sample was PBMCs. All receptors come from a woman younger than 45 in good health and CMV-seropositive.

This rearrangement joins TRBV7-2 to TRBJ2-7, with a possible D match to TRBD1 (6 bases). Per germline, CDR1 SGHTA and CDR2 FQGNSA. The ends were cut back, 5 bases at V and 0 bases at J, with 14 bases in the middle. This CDR3 is 15 amino acids long. Here the CDR3 DNA reads TGTGCCAGCAGCGCGGACAGCGCACCCTCCTACGAGCAGTACTTC. As protein: CASSADSAPSYEQYF.

The chain joins TRBV28 to TRBJ2-7; D is possibly TRBD2 (6 bases). Germline CDR1 MDHEN, CDR2 SYDVKM. The CDR3 runs 15 residues. V lost 4 bases, J lost 4 bases, and 17 bases lay in between. The DNA of the CDR3 is TGTGCCAGCAGTTCCCCTCCGGAGGGATATTACGAGCAGTACTTC. Encoded protein: CASSSPPEGYYEQYF.

The chain combines TRBV11-2 with TRBJ2-2; a weak D match, TRBD1 (5 bases). Trimming shortened V by 1 base and J by 5 bases, and 11 bases separated the two germline ends. From germline, CDR1 is SGHAT and CDR2 FQNNGV. The CDR3 runs 15 residues. CDR3 DNA: TGTGCCAGCAGCTTAGGCAGGGAATTTACCGGGGAGCTGTTTTTT. As protein: CASSLGREFTGELFF.

This chain uses TRBV25-1 with TRBJ1-1; D gene ambiguous. V lost 1 base, J lost 2 bases, and 17 bases lay in between. Germline V lookup: CDR1 MGHDK, CDR2 SYGVNS. The CDR3 covers 17 residues. The chain's CDR3 is CASSEFFGEEGNTEAFF. In nucleotides, the CDR3 is TGTGCCAGCAGTGAATTTTTCGGGGAGGAAGGAAACACTGAAGCTTTCTTT. The whole variable domain, filled in from reference TRBV25-1 and TRBJ1-1, reads EADIYQTPRYLVIGTGKKITLECSQTMGHDKMYWYQQDPGMELHLIHYSYGVNSTEKGDLSSESTVSRIRTEHFPLTLESARPSHTSQYLCASSEFFGEEGNTEAFFGQGTRLTVV.

CDR3 residues: CASSPSFPGELEQYF. In DNA, the CDR3 is TGTGCCAGCAGCCCCTCCTTCCCGGGAGAATTAGAGCAGTACTTC. This chain joins TRBV7-9 and TRBJ2-7; D perhaps matches TRBD2 (6 bases). V shed 5 bases and J shed 7 bases, with 21 bases lying between them. Looked up from germline, CDR1 is SEHNR and CDR2 is FQNEAQ (reference sequence). This CDR3 has 15 residues.

The rearrangement joins TRBV11-2 to TRBJ1-1; D is unresolved. Germline values: CDR1 SGHAT, CDR2 FQNNGV. The CDR3 totals 18 residues. Trimming shortened V by 1 base and J by 7 bases, and 25 bases separated the two germline ends. CDR3 sequence: CASSLAAGVMMEPREAFF. Written as DNA, the CDR3 is TGTGCCAGCAGCTTAGCGGCCGGGGTAATGATGGAACCGCGTGAAGCTTTCTTT.

V and J are TRBV4-1 and TRBJ2-2, with D maybe TRBD1 (6 bases). Per germline, CDR1 MGHRA and CDR2 YSYEKL. Trimming took off 3 bases at V and 4 bases at J, with 21 bases between the two ends. The CDR3 runs 18 residues. The CDR3 bases are TGCGCCAGCAGCCACGGAAGAAGTGGGGGCGATGGCACCGGGGAGCTGTTTTTT. Translated: CASSHGRSGGDGTGELFF.

The V call is TRBV5-1, the J call TRBJ1-1; D gene ambiguous. CDR1 is SGHRS and CDR2 is YFSETQ in the germline V gene. V gave up 0 bases and J gave up 4 bases, with 13 bases separating them. The CDR3 loop spans 15 amino acids. The CDR3 region has the DNA TGCGCCAGCAGCTTGGGATCGGGGTTAGGCACTGAAGCTTTCTTT. This encodes CASSLGSGLGTEAFF.

The chain links TRBV30 to TRBJ2-5; TRBD2 aligns across 13 bases. Germline lookup yields CDR1 GTSNPN and CDR2 SVGIG (reference sequence). The CDR3 loop spans 16 amino acids. J gave up 4 bases and V 3 bases, and 8 bases lay outside the gene matches. The CDR3 here is CAWRPGTSGMVETQYF. CDR3 DNA sequence: TGTGCCTGGAGACCCGGGACTAGCGGGATGGTAGAGACCCAGTACTTC.

The chain recombines TRBV2 with TRBJ1-4; perhaps TRBD1 as D (6 bases). Trimming left V 7 bases short and J 4 bases short, with 10 bases between. The V gene's germline CDR1 is SNHLY and CDR2 FYNNEI. CDR3 length equals 13 residues. This chain's CDR3 is CASKTGINEKLFF. The CDR3 bases are TGTGCCAGCAAAACAGGGATTAATGAAAAACTGTTTTTT.

This chain links TRBV6-6 with TRBJ2-7; D is undetermined. Germline V gene sequence: CDR1 MNHNY, CDR2 SVGAGI (reference sequence). The CDR3 totals 14 residues. Trimming pared 6 bases from V and 1 base from J, leaving 13 bases between. The CDR3: CASSPSVESYEQYF. Here the CDR3 DNA reads TGTGCCAGCAGCCCATCCGTCGAGTCCTACGAGCAGTACTTC.

This clone was counted a single time. V usage is TRBV10-3 and J usage is TRBJ2-1; D might be TRBD2 (5 bases). Per germline, CDR1 ENHRY and CDR2 SYGVKD. The CDR3 loop spans 13 amino acids. Trimming shortened V by 6 bases and J by 9 bases, and 15 bases separated the two germline ends. The CDR3 nucleotides read TGTGCCATCAGCGCCCCACGGGCGGGTGAGCAGTTCTTC. Amino acid sequence: CAISAPRAGEQFF.

The V call is TRBV13, the J call TRBJ2-7; the match to TRBD2 covers 11 bases. V trimming: 5 bases; J trimming: 5 bases; junction bases outside the gene matches: 8. The CDR3 runs 15 residues. The germline V gene encodes CDR1 PRHDT and CDR2 FYEKMQ (reference sequence). The CDR3 reads CASSPRLAGSDEQYF. The CDR3 bases are TGTGCCAGCAGCCCCAGACTAGCGGGATCTGACGAGCAGTACTTC.

The chain joins TRBV5-1 to TRBJ1-1; no clear D. With 2 bases removed from V and 0 bases from J, the gap between germline ends came to 8 bases. This CDR3 spans 14 amino acids. The V gene's germline CDR1 is SGHRS and CDR2 YFSETQ. DNA for the CDR3: TGCGCCAGCAGCTTTGAGGGTGTGAACACTGAAGCTTTCTTT. This sequence encodes CASSFEGVNTEAFF.

The chain links TRBV12-5 to TRBJ1-5, with D unresolved. The CDR3 covers 16 residues. CDR1 and CDR2 (germline): LGHNT, FRNRAP. V lost 0 bases, J lost 6 bases, and 15 bases lay in between. CDR3 DNA sequence: TGTGCTAGTGGTTTGGTCGTGAGCCCGAATGGTCAGCCCCAGCATTTT. This encodes CASGLVVSPNGQPQHF. The full variable domain, in which reference TRBV12-5 and TRBJ1-5 provide the parts outside the CDR3, is DARVTQTPRHKVTEMGQEVTMRCQPILGHNTVFWYRQTMMQGLELLAYFRNRAPLDDSGMPKDRFSAEMPDATLATLKIQPSEPRDSAVYFCASGLVVSPNGQPQHFGDGTRLSIL.

The rearrangement links TRBV6-5 to TRBJ1-2, with TRBD1 as a possible D gene (6 bases). This CDR3 contains 14 residues. Germline V gives CDR1 MNHEY, CDR2 SVGAGI. V dropped 10 bases and J dropped 2 bases, with 17 bases sitting between them. The CDR3 region has the DNA TGTGCCACCCGATTGTCACAGGGAAACTATGGCTACACCTTC. Its protein is CATRLSQGNYGYTF.

This chain uses TRBV28 with TRBJ2-7, with 11 bases lining up with TRBD1. This CDR3 region has 16 residues. The germline V gene encodes CDR1 MDHEN and CDR2 SYDVKM. V gave up 8 bases and J gave up 6 bases; unmatched junction bases: 15. This CDR3 reads CASQGQGDRAGGEQYF. The CDR3 DNA follows: TGTGCCAGCCAGGGACAGGGGGATAGAGCGGGAGGCGAGCAGTACTTC.

The J gene is TRBJ1-5, the V gene TRBV27; TRBD1 matches at 10 bases. V lost 5 bases and J lost 5; bases outside the gene matches: 6. This CDR3 has 15 residues. The V gene's germline CDR1 is MNHEY and CDR2 SMNVEV (reference sequence). In DNA form, the CDR3 reads TGTGCCAGCAGTGGGGACAGGGGATTCGATCAGCCCCAGCATTTT. Amino acids: CASSGDRGFDQPQHF.

V is TRBV4-1 and J is TRBJ2-2, with a weak D call TRBD2 (5 bases). V lost 1 base to trimming and J lost 3 bases, with 18 bases between them. Germline V gene sequence: CDR1 MGHRA, CDR2 YSYEKL. CDR3 length equals 18 residues. The CDR3: CASSQGRDLAGDTGELFF. Written as DNA, the CDR3 is TGCGCCAGCAGCCAAGGACGGGATTTAGCTGGGGACACCGGGGAGCTGTTTTTT.

Concerning this clone: One end of the junction varies from germline; a read error may be responsible. The chain carries TRBV7-7 and TRBJ1-4, with D perhaps matching TRBD1 (6 bases). Germline V gene sequence: CDR1 SSHAT, CDR2 FNYEAQ (reference sequence). CDR3 length: 14 amino acids. CDR3 nucleotide sequence: TGTGCTAGCAGCAACCGGGACAATGAAGAAAAACTGTTTTTT. Encoded protein: CASSNRDNEEKLFF.

This clone was detected only once. The chain combines TRBV6-6 with TRBJ2-1; 7 nucleotides line up with TRBD1. The CDR3 contains 15 residues. Germline V gene data show CDR1 as MNHNY and CDR2 as SVGAGI (reference sequence). The trim removed 7 bases at V and 6 bases at J, leaving 12 bases unmatched. DNA for the CDR3: TGTGCCAGCACCGAAACAGGGGAAAGAATCAATGAGCAGTTCTTC. Translated: CASTETGERINEQFF.

This chain links TRBV5-5 with TRBJ2-1, with D uncertain. The CDR3 covers 12 residues. Germline V gene lookup returns CDR1 SGHKS and CDR2 YYEKEE (reference sequence). V lost 1 base and J 10 bases, leaving 9 bases between the germline ends. CDR3 bases: TGTGCCAGCAGCTTGACAACGAAGGAGCAGTTCTTC. It codes for CASSLTTKEQFF.

This chain links TRBV9 with TRBJ1-1; 8 bases fit TRBD1. The CDR3 consists of 17 residues. The germline V gene has CDR1 SGDLS and CDR2 YYNGEE. V trimming: 3 bases; J trimming: 1 base; junction bases outside the gene matches: 11. The CDR3 here is CASSEQGVGARNTEAFF. The CDR3 DNA reads TGTGCCAGCAGCGAACAGGGGGTCGGTGCCAGGAACACTGAAGCTTTCTTT.

This clone came up once. The rearrangement links TRBV7-9 to TRBJ1-1; D might be TRBD1 (6 bases). The ends were cut back, 5 bases at V and 4 bases at J, with 17 bases in the middle. CDR1 and CDR2 (germline): SEHNR, FQNEAQ (reference sequence). The CDR3 totals 15 residues. The DNA for the CDR3 is TGTGCCAGCAGCCCCACGCGGGGGGCTTTCACTGAAGCTTTCTTT. Its translation: CASSPTRGAFTEAFF.

V and J are TRBV18 and TRBJ1-2; TRBD1 matches at 8 bases. Per the germline V gene, CDR1 is KGHSH and CDR2 is LQKENI. This CDR3 has 16 residues. Germline trimming cut 0 bases from V and 3 bases from J; bases unmatched to any gene: 6. CDR3 amino acids: CASSPPDRGTYYGYTF. CDR3 sequence (DNA): TGTGCCAGCTCACCACCAGACAGGGGAACCTACTATGGCTACACCTTC.

In this sample, this clone turned up once. The chain recombines TRBV7-2 with TRBJ1-1; D unresolved. This CDR3 is 13 amino acids long. Germline CDR1 is SGHTA and CDR2 is FQGNSA. Deletions cut 3 bases from V and 1 base from J, with 6 bases between. DNA for the CDR3: TGTGCCAGCAGCTTCTATGGGAACACTGAAGCTTTCTTT. This codes for CASSFYGNTEAFF.

The chain couples TRBV27 to TRBJ2-5; D is unresolved. V lost 8 bases to trimming and J lost 4 bases, with 14 bases between them. Germline CDR1 is MNHEY and CDR2 is SMNVEV (reference sequence). The CDR3 is 13 residues long. In DNA form, the CDR3 reads TGTGCCAGCTCTAAGCAACCGGGAGAGACCCAGTACTTC. Translating it yields CASSKQPGETQYF.